Below are 8 T cell receptor beta chains sequenced from a single sample in a study of T cells expressing NK-cell markers. One entry per CDR3 protein, without DNA, is what TCRdb gives after re-calling the 5' RACE reads. The table for this sample gives 300,000 to 450,000 distinct CDR3 sequences. The sequenced sample was blood T cells: a sorted CD56 or NKG2C T cell subset, CD4+ or CD8+ T cells, or bulk PBMC T cells (not recorded which). All receptors derive from a man aged 18-70 years in good health.

The chain employs TRBV20-1 and TRBJ1-5; TCRdb's D call of TRBD1 is untestable without DNA. CDR1 DFQATT and CDR2 SNEGSKA come from the germline V gene (reference sequence). The CDR3 extends over 13 amino acids. The CDR3 protein is CSARPANRQPQHF.

The CDR3 here is CASSLRITGSNEKLFF. The V call is TRBV3-1, the J call TRBJ1-4. Germline loops: CDR1 LGHDT, CDR2 YNNKEL (reference sequence). The CDR3 runs 16 residues.

The CDR3: CASSLRASRGRFQNTIYF. V and J are TRBV11-2 and TRBJ1-3; the D call of TRBD1 rests on TCRdb alone, since no DNA is present to check it. Germline V gives CDR1 SGHAT, CDR2 FQNNGV. The CDR3 contains 18 residues.

V usage is TRBV2 and J usage is TRBJ1-2; TCRdb picks TRBD1, but there is no DNA to check that call. The CDR3 spans 14 residues. Germline V CDR1 and CDR2: SNHLY, FYNNEI. CDR3 residues: CASSLHVQNYGYTF.

The V and J genes are TRBV27 and TRBJ2-7; the D call of TRBD2 rests on TCRdb alone, since no DNA is present to check it. Germline CDR1 MNHEY, CDR2 SMNVEV (reference sequence). This CDR3 comprises 15 residues. Here the CDR3 reads CASSWGGAGAYEQYF.

V is TRBV20-1 and J is TRBJ1-5; TCRdb names TRBD1, which stays unverified in the absence of DNA. Germline V gene data show CDR1 as DFQATT and CDR2 as SNEGSKA (reference sequence). The CDR3 spans 17 residues. The CDR3 sequence: CSARSPGPGRFNQPQHF.

The CDR3 reads CASSGTTASGELFF. The J gene is TRBJ2-2, the V gene TRBV5-5; there is no DNA to check the TCRdb D call of TRBD1. The CDR3 totals 14 residues. CDR1 is SGHKS and CDR2 is YYEKEE in the germline V gene (reference sequence).

This chain links TRBV9 with TRBJ2-3; TCRdb selects TRBD2, and the lack of DNA leaves this call unchecked. The CDR3 runs 17 residues. Germline CDR1 SGDLS, CDR2 YYNGEE. This chain's CDR3 is CASSVGRGGASMDTQYF.